Listed here are 26 T cell receptor beta chains from one sample, sequenced in a study of cytomegalovirus exposure and HLA in healthy donors. PCR employed 60 Vbeta and 13 Jbeta primers. Data came from immunoSEQ multiplex PCR; TCRdb stores just in-frame clones and leaves some out. The sample's table shows under 130,000 clones. Sequencing was done on a sample of PBMCs. These receptors originate from a man in his fifties or sixties in good health and CMV-seronegative.

This rearrangement joins TRBV5-4 to TRBJ1-1; D is possibly TRBD1 (5 bases). Trimming shortened V by 3 bases and J by 3 bases, and 6 bases separated the two germline ends. This CDR3 has 12 amino acids. CDR1 and CDR2 (germline): SGHNT, YYREEE (reference sequence). The CDR3 is CASSWGDTEAFF. The CDR3 region has the DNA TGTGCCAGCAGCTGGGGGGACACTGAAGCTTTCTTT.

The chain carries TRBV6-5 and TRBJ2-7, with a possible D match to TRBD1 (5 bases). CDR1 MNHEY and CDR2 SVGAGI come from the germline V gene. V lost 2 bases to trimming and J lost 3 bases, with 14 bases between them. The CDR3 length is 15 residues. CDR3 sequence (DNA): TGTGCCAGCAGTTACGTAGGGGCTCCACTCTACGAGCAGTACTTC. This codes for CASSYVGAPLYEQYF.

The chain has TRBV7-6 and TRBJ1-5; D is unclear. The CDR3 is made up of 13 amino acids. Germline lookup yields CDR1 SGHVS and CDR2 FNYEAQ. With 1 base removed from V and 3 bases from J, the gap between germline ends came to 4 bases. DNA of the CDR3: TGTGCCAGCAGCTTAGAACACAATCAGCCCCAGCATTTT. Protein product: CASSLEHNQPQHF.

The chain has TRBV6-5 and TRBJ2-5, with D maybe TRBD2 (5 bases). Germline lookup yields CDR1 MNHEY and CDR2 SVGAGI. The CDR3 has 15 amino acids. Trimming shortened V by 0 bases and J by 1 base, and 9 bases separated the two germline ends. The CDR3 DNA sequence: TGTGCCAGCAGTTACTCGCACGGGATCCAAGAGACCCAGTACTTC. Amino acids: CASSYSHGIQETQYF.

The chain uses TRBV7-9 and TRBJ1-1; the match to TRBD1 covers 7 bases. The CDR3 covers 14 residues. Germline CDR1 SEHNR, CDR2 FQNEAQ (reference sequence). Trimming at V came to 7 bases and at J to 4 bases, leaving 9 bases not matched to a gene. CDR3 residues: CASNAYRGGTEAFF. The CDR3 DNA reads TGTGCCAGCAATGCCTACAGGGGTGGCACTGAAGCTTTCTTT.

Concerning this clone itself: Germline and junction disagree at one end, which may indicate a read error. The CDR3 bases are TGTGCCAGCATACTTCGGACTAGCGGGCCGAACACCGGGGGGCTGTTTTTT. It codes for CASILRTSGPNTGGLFF. The rearrangement links TRBV2 to TRBJ2-2; 11 nucleotides line up with TRBD2. Germline V gene sequence: CDR1 SNHLY, CDR2 FYNNEI. The CDR3 spans 17 residues.

V is TRBV7-9 and J is TRBJ1-4, with D possibly TRBD1 on 5 matching bases. V gave up 3 bases and J gave up 6 bases, with 11 bases separating them. Per the germline V gene, CDR1 is SEHNR and CDR2 is FQNEAQ (reference sequence). CDR3 length: 14 amino acids. CDR3 coding DNA: TGTGCCAGCAGCTTTCGGGGGGGAGATGAAAAACTGTTTTTT. This translates into CASSFRGGDEKLFF.

The rearrangement links TRBV11-3 to TRBJ2-1; possibly TRBD2 for D (6 bases). Germline lookup yields CDR1 SGHNT and CDR2 YENEEA. With 8 bases removed from V and 1 base from J, the gap between germline ends came to 15 bases. CDR3 length equals 15 residues. The CDR3 DNA reads TGTGCCAGCGGACTACTTGGGCTGTCCTACAATGAGCAGTTCTTC. This gives the protein CASGLLGLSYNEQFF.

This chain links TRBV14 with TRBJ1-1; D ambiguous. Germline-derived CDR1 and CDR2 are SGHDN and FVKESK. The CDR3 length is 15 residues. V dropped 4 bases and J dropped 6 bases, with 18 bases sitting between them. The CDR3 DNA is TGTGCCAGCAGCCTACTACGGGGAAGAGGTTCTGAAGCTTTCTTT. It yields the protein CASSLLRGRGSEAFF.

This chain links TRBV28 with TRBJ2-1; TRBD2 agrees at 8 bases. The CDR3 has 17 residues. Trimming removed 2 bases from V and 2 bases from J; junction bases left unmatched: 8. Germline values: CDR1 MDHEN, CDR2 SYDVKM. The DNA for the CDR3 is TGTGCCAGCAGTTTAACTCCGCGGGAGGACACCTACAATGAGCAGTTCTTC. It translates to CASSLTPREDTYNEQFF.

The V gene is TRBV19, the J gene TRBJ1-6, with TRBD1 matching over 7 bases. The germline V gene encodes CDR1 LNHDA and CDR2 SQIVND (reference sequence). V dropped 6 bases and J dropped 3; count of bases not matched to a gene: 8. The CDR3 is made up of 16 amino acids. The CDR3 is CASRTTGPIYNSPLHF. CDR3 sequence (DNA): TGTGCCAGTAGAACGACAGGGCCGATCTATAATTCACCCCTCCACTTT. The whole variable domain, remainder taken from reference TRBV19 and TRBJ1-6, is DGGITQSPKYLFRKEGQNVTLSCEQNLNHDAMYWYRQDPGQGLRLIYYSQIVNDFQKGDIAEGYSVSREKKESFPLTVTSAQKNPTAFYLCASRTTGPIYNSPLHFGNGTRLTVT.

This chain uses TRBV4-1 with TRBJ2-5, with 9 bases identical to TRBD2. Germline CDR1 and CDR2: MGHRA and YSYEKL. The trim removed 3 bases at V and 13 bases at J, leaving 15 bases unmatched. The CDR3 covers 15 residues. CDR3 region: CASSQARTSVGGWYF. DNA of the CDR3: TGCGCCAGCAGCCAGGCCCGGACTAGCGTCGGAGGGTGGTACTTC.

The rearrangement uses TRBV7-9 and TRBJ1-2; D unresolved. The CDR3 has 11 amino acids. V shed 8 bases and J shed 8 bases, with 12 bases lying between them. Germline loops: CDR1 SEHNR, CDR2 FQNEAQ (reference sequence). The DNA for the CDR3 is TGTGCCAGCGGGGTCTCGGGAGGCTACACCTTC. As protein: CASGVSGGYTF.

J is TRBJ1-4 and V is TRBV27, with TRBD1 as a possible D gene (5 bases). V was shortened by 4 bases and J by 5 bases, with 11 bases between the two germline ends. CDR1 is MNHEY, CDR2 SMNVEV, per germline (reference sequence). The CDR3 spans 14 residues. CDR3 loop: CASSYTGGNEKLFF. As DNA, the CDR3 is TGTGCCAGCAGTTATACCGGGGGAAATGAAAAACTGTTTTTT.

The V and J genes are TRBV19 and TRBJ1-2, with 8 bases identical to TRBD1. This CDR3 has 14 amino acids. In germline, CDR1 is LNHDA, CDR2 SQIVND (reference sequence). Germline trimming cut 4 bases from V and 4 bases from J; bases unmatched to any gene: 5. This CDR3 reads CASSTPDRAYGYTF. In DNA, the CDR3 is TGTGCCAGTAGTACACCGGACAGGGCCTATGGCTACACCTTC.

The chain is built from TRBV5-1 and TRBJ2-2; 10 positions match TRBD1. The germline V gene has CDR1 SGHRS and CDR2 YFSETQ. The CDR3 has 14 amino acids. V was clipped by 4 bases and J by 6 bases; unmatched bases: 3. In DNA, the CDR3 is TGCGCCAGCAGCCCGACAGGGGGCCCCGGGGAGCTGTTTTTT. Encoded protein: CASSPTGGPGELFF.

The CDR3 is CASSLEGSSNYGYTF. The DNA for the CDR3 is TGTGCCAGCTCCCTCGAGGGCAGCTCGAACTATGGCTACACCTTC. The V call is TRBV18, the J call TRBJ1-2; the D is unclear. In germline, CDR1 is KGHSH, CDR2 LQKENI. This CDR3 has 15 amino acids. The V end was cut by 6 bases, the J end by 2 bases, with 16 bases between.

The rearrangement uses TRBV5-1 and TRBJ1-2, with 7 positions matching TRBD1. Germline V gene lookup returns CDR1 SGHRS and CDR2 YFSETQ. This CDR3 comprises 14 residues. V was pared by 4 bases and J by 8 bases, with 11 bases of the junction left unmatched. CDR3 in DNA: TGCGCCAGCAGCGGAACAGGGGATCCATTCGGCTACACCTTC. Amino acids: CASSGTGDPFGYTF.

The V and J genes are TRBV19 and TRBJ2-2; 8 nucleotides line up with TRBD2. Germline loops: CDR1 LNHDA, CDR2 SQIVND (reference sequence). The CDR3 is 12 residues long. The CDR3 DNA is TGTGCTATAGCGGGGCTGACCGGGGAGCTGTTTTTT. Amino acids: CAIAGLTGELFF.

The rearrangement uses TRBV4-1 and TRBJ2-1, with 11 bases lining up with TRBD2. Germline lookup yields CDR1 MGHRA and CDR2 YSYEKL. The V and J ends lost 2 bases and 2 bases, in that order; junction bases with no gene match: 2. This CDR3 comprises 16 residues. The CDR3 DNA is TGCGCCAGCAGCCAACGACTAGCGGGAACCTACAATGAGCAGTTCTTC. This gives the protein CASSQRLAGTYNEQFF.

The V and J genes are TRBV18 and TRBJ2-2; D is undetermined. Germline CDR1 is KGHSH and CDR2 is LQKENI. There are 15 residues in the CDR3. The ends were cut back, 1 base at V and 0 bases at J, with 6 bases in the middle. The CDR3 region is CASSPRQTNTGELFF. CDR3 DNA: TGTGCCAGCTCACCACGCCAGACGAACACCGGGGAGCTGTTTTTT.

The DNA for the CDR3 is TGTGCCAGCAGGCGAGACAGGGGTGGCTACACCTTC. This codes for CASRRDRGGYTF. This chain uses TRBV6-5 with TRBJ1-2; 8 bases are shared with TRBD1. Germline CDR1 reads MNHEY; CDR2 reads SVGAGI. After removal of 6 bases from V and 7 bases from J, the junction contained 4 bases not matched to a gene. CDR3 length: 12 residues.

This chain uses TRBV2 with TRBJ1-2; 10 bases fit TRBD1. V trimming: 5 bases; J trimming: 6 bases; junction bases outside the gene matches: 9. This CDR3 has 15 amino acids. Germline CDR1 and CDR2: SNHLY and FYNNEI. Here the CDR3 reads CASSWAGQGMDGYTF. CDR3 DNA sequence: TGTGCCAGCAGTTGGGCGGGACAGGGGATGGATGGCTACACCTTC.

The chain uses TRBV18 and TRBJ1-2; D is possibly TRBD1 (5 bases). Per the germline V gene, CDR1 is KGHSH and CDR2 is LQKENI. This CDR3 comprises 14 residues. Trimming left V 5 bases short and J 8 bases short, with 18 bases between. CDR3 DNA sequence: TGTGCCAGCTCAAGGGCACAGGATGTCTCCGGCTACACCTTC. Translating it yields CASSRAQDVSGYTF.

V and J are TRBV7-3 and TRBJ2-1, with 9 bases that match TRBD2. J lost 9 bases, V lost 3 bases, and 6 bases had no gene match. Germline V lookup: CDR1 SGHTA, CDR2 FQGTGA. The CDR3 is made up of 14 amino acids. The CDR3 DNA is TGTGCCAGCAGCTTTGCGGGAGGGCCAGGTGAGCAGTTCTTC. Translating gives CASSFAGGPGEQFF.

This chain links TRBV5-1 with TRBJ2-7, with TRBD2 as a possible D gene (7 bases). The V end lost 5 bases, the J end lost 3 bases, and 15 bases lay between the germline ends. The CDR3 sequence is 14 residues long. Germline V gives CDR1 SGHRS, CDR2 YFSETQ. The CDR3 sequence: CASSHTGTIYEQYF. For the CDR3, the DNA is TGCGCCAGCAGTCATACAGGGACTATCTACGAGCAGTACTTC. Drawing the rest from reference TRBV5-1 and TRBJ2-7, the complete variable domain is KAGVTQTPRYLIKTRGQQVTLSCSPISGHRSVSWYQQTPGQGLQFLFEYFSETQRNKGNFPGRFSGRQFSNSRSEMNVSTLELGDSALYLCASSHTGTIYEQYFGPGTRLTVT.